The present T cell receptor beta chain was sequenced within a study of vaccination and CD4 T cells after COVID-19 (dated by TCRdb to 2022 to 2024). In terms of the full investigation: The convalescent cohort comprised six males and four females, including two Hispanic individuals, seven Caucasians, two Asians and one multiracial person. Two doses of either the Pfizer-BioNTech BNT162b2 vaccine (n=8) or the Moderna mRNA-1273 vaccine (n=2) were administered to participants. Post-COVID blood samples from convalescent patients were collected a median of around 100 days after diagnosis, with a range of roughly 30 to 161 days. Post-vaccine blood samples were collected a median of approximately 72 days after the second vaccine dose, ranging from roughly 14 to 241 days. Culture stimuli were overlapping spike peptide pools from SARS-CoV-2 and from the common cold coronaviruses HCoV-NL63, HCoV-OC43 and HCoV-229E. As controls, cultures received a CEFX viral epitope pool (the positive control), an HIV-1 Nef peptide pool (the negative control), or no peptide at all. The spike-specific CD4+ TCR repertoire was compared before and after mRNA vaccination in over nine COVID-19 convalescent patients and several infection-naive healthy vaccine recipients.

The library was produced with PCR. DNA from cultured CD4+ T cells was subjected to TCR sequencing with the Oncomine TCR Beta short-read assay at the Johns Hopkins FTIC core. The QIAamp micro DNA kit was used to extract genomic DNA from the cultured CD4+ T cells. Oncomine TCR Beta libraries from cultured CD4+ T cells were pooled with unique dual indexes and sequenced on an Illumina iSeq 100. In the original analysis: Non-productive sequences were filtered out, and CDR3s that did not start with C, did not end with F or W, or were shorter than 7 amino acids were discarded. The MANAFEST web application identified antigen-specific clonotypes by comparing peptide-stimulated wells against reference wells and other culture wells. An FDR below 0.05, an odds ratio above 5, and a productive frequency above 0.1% in at least two of three replicate wells were required for clones to be considered positive. A clonotype was classed as cross-reactive if the clonotype showed significant expansion both in SARS-CoV-2 spike wells and in at least one common cold coronavirus spike condition. Similarity between CDR3 sequences was evaluated in R version 3.6.1 using Levenshtein distances (stringdist) and unrooted phylogenetic trees (ape). TCRdb reanalyzed the raw reads on its own, using fastp at Q25 for trimming and MiXCR for clone calling, and kept in-frame beta chains. Each record represents a unique CDR3 protein, reported with the most common genes and DNA among its rows. TCRdb's processing, not the authors' own work, is the source of the V and J calls. The table for this sample lists more than 20,000 distinct CDR3 sequences; around 50% of them were counted only once. In total, the top ten clones hold roughly 27% of the sample.

Per the publication, the treatment or condition label means: approximately 10-day PBMC culture with coronavirus spike peptide pools or control peptides (ViraFEST assay). To expand antigen-specific T cells with peptide pools and then pick out the expanded clonotypes through TCR sequencing, the study relied on the ViraFEST assay. Negative nucleocapsid antibody tests taken both before and after vaccination confirmed that the healthy vaccine recipients had no prior SARS-CoV-2 infection. Each well held two million PBMCs cultured with around 10 ug/ml peptide pools in IMDM containing around 5% human AB serum and around 10 IU/ml IL-2. On days 3 and 7, half of the culture medium was replaced with fresh IL-2-containing medium. CD4+ T cells were isolated after roughly nine days of culture through negative selection using the EasySep CD4+ T cell isolation kit. PBMCs were separated from whole blood using Ficoll-Paque Plus gradient centrifugation and then either used fresh or cryopreserved at -140C. Triplicate wells were generally used for each culture condition.

General findings and caveats noted by the study authors: Relatively few convalescent patients were included in the study, and early timepoints after natural infection were not analyzed. In convalescent patients, a median roughly 85% of post-vaccine SARS-CoV-2-reactive clones were detected only after vaccination, and vaccine-specific priming was suggested by this finding. In convalescent patients, nearly all vaccine-specific clones (304 of 307) were found to be mono-reactive for SARS-CoV-2 spike rather than cross-reactive with common cold coronaviruses. Although the median number of SARS-CoV-2-reactive clonotypes went up from around 19 after infection to 35 to 40 after vaccination, the increase was not significant.

CDR1 and CDR2, per the germline V gene (reference sequence), are GTSNPN and SVGIG. Inclusive of the bounding cysteine and phenylalanine, the CDR3 is 15 residues long. This entry keeps only the CDR3 DNA: 45 bases, framed from base 1. The V end gives up 1 base and the J end 2 bases, leaving 2 bases in the junction not matched to a gene. Turning to this clonotype: Its binding antigen is unknown. Qualities for individual bases were not recorded, and no much larger clone is one base off.

The sequence joins TRBV30 to TRBJ1-5; 10 bases in the middle match TRBD1. This specimen was CD4+ T cells from blood, cultured in vitro, taken before SARS-CoV-2 vaccination. This receptor was identified in a human donor who received a COVID-19 vaccine. The DNA sequence is given as TGTGCCTGGAGTGGGACAGGGGGTGGCAATCAGCCCCAGCATTTT. It is translated as CAWSGTGGGNQPQHF.